The present TCR beta chain was sequenced within a study of shared clonotypes between healthy human individuals. With regard to this clone: No antigen is known for it.

Sequencing was performed with immunoSEQ multiplex PCR; in TCRdb, only in-frame clones are kept and a portion is missing. The sample lists about 2.2 million clones, about 93% occurring once. V was shortened by 4 bases and J by 4 bases, with 16 bases between the two germline ends. Looked up from germline, CDR1 is SGHTS and CDR2 is YDEGEE. The length of the CDR3 is 15 residues. Naive CD8 cells, CD45RO-negative and positively selected for CCR7, excluded terminally differentiated effector memory CD45RA+ cells. Study conclusions and caveats: Unshared clonotypes carried lower generation probabilities than those common to all four donors. Measured sharing among donors was expected to vary with sequencing depth.

V usage is TRBV5-8 and J usage is TRBJ2-3, with TRBD2 as a possible D gene (5 bases). The receptor comes from a man aged 18 to 30 in good health. Some clones in this sample may be carry-over from other donors' samples. Sequenced sample: naive CD8+ T cells from PBMCs. CDR3 amino acids: CASSLTGGSADTQYF. CDR3 in DNA: TGTGCCAGCAGCCTTACGGGTGGGAGCGCAGATACGCAGTATTTT.